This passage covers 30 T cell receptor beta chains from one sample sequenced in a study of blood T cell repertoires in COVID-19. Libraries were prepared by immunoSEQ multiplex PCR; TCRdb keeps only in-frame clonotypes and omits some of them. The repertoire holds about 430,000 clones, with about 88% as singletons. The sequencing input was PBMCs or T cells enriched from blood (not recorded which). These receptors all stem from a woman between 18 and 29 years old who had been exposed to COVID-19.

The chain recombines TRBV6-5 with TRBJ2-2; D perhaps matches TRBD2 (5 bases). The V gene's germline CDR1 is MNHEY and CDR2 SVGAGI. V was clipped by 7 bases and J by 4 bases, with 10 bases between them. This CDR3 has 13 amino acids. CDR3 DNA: TGTGCCAGCACGAGGGCAGGCACCGGGGAGCTGTTTTTT. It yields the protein CASTRAGTGELFF.

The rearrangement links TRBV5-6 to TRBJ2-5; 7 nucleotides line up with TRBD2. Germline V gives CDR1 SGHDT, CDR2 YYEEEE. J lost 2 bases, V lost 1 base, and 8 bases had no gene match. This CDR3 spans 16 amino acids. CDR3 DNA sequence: TGTGCCAGCAGCTTGTCGGTACGCGGGGGACAAGAGACCCAGTACTTC. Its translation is CASSLSVRGGQETQYF.

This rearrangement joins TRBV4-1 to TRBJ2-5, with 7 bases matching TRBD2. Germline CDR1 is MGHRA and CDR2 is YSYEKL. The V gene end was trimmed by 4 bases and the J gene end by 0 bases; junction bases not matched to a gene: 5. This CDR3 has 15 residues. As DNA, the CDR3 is TGCGCCAGCAGCCGGGCGGGGACTAACCAAGAGACCCAGTACTTC. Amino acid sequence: CASSRAGTNQETQYF.

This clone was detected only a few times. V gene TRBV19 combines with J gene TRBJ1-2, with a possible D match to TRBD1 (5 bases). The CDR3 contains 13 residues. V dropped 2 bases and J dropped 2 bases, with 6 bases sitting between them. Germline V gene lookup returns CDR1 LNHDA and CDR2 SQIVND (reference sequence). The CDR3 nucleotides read TGTGCCAGTAGTATAAACAGGAACTATGGCTACACCTTC. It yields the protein CASSINRNYGYTF. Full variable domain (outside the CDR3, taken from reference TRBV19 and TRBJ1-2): DGGITQSPKYLFRKEGQNVTLSCEQNLNHDAMYWYRQDPGQGLRLIYYSQIVNDFQKGDIAEGYSVSREKKESFPLTVTSAQKNPTAFYLCASSINRNYGYTFGSGTRLTVV.

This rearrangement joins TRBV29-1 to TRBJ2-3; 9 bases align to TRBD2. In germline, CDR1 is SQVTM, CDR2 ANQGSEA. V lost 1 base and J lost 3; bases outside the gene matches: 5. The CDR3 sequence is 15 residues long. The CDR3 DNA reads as TGCAGCGTTGAAGTTAGCGGGAGCTTGACAGATACGCAGTATTTT. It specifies CSVEVSGSLTDTQYF.

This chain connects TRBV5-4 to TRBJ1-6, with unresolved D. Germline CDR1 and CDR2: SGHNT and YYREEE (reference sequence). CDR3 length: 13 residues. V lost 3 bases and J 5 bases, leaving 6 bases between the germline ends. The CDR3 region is CASSSTDNSPLHF. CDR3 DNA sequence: TGTGCCAGCAGCTCAACAGATAATTCACCCCTCCACTTT.

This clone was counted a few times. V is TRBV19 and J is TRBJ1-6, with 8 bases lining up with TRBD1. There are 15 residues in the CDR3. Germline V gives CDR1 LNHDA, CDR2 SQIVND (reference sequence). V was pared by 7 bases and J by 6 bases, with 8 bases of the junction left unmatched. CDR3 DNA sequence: TGTGCCAGTAAGAGGACAGGGATTGGTAATTCACCCCTCCACTTT. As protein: CASKRTGIGNSPLHF.

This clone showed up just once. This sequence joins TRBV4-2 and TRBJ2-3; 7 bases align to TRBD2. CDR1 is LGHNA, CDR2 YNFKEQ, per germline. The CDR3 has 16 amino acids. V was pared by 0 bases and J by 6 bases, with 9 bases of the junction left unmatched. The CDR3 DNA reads TGTGCCAGCAGCCAAGACTCTAGCGGAGTCGGGGATACGCAGTATTTT. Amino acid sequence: CASSQDSSGVGDTQYF.

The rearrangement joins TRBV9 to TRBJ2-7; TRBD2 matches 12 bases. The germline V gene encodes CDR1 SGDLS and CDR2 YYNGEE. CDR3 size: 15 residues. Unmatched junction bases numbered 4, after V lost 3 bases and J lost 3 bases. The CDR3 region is CASSATSGRYYEQYF. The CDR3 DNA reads TGTGCCAGCAGCGCAACTAGCGGGAGGTACTACGAGCAGTACTTC.

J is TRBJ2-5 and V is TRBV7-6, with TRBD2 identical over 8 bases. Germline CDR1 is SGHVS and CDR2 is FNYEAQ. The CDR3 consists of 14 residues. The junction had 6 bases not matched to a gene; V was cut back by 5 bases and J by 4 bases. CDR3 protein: CASSPSGSRETQYF. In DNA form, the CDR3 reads TGTGCCAGCAGCCCAAGCGGGAGCAGAGAGACCCAGTACTTC.

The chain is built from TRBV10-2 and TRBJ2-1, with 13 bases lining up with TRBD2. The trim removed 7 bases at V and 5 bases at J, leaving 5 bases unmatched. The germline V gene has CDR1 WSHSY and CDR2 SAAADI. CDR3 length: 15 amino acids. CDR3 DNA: TGCGCCAGCACCCCGGGACTAGCGGGGAACAATGAGCAGTTCTTC. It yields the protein CASTPGLAGNNEQFF.

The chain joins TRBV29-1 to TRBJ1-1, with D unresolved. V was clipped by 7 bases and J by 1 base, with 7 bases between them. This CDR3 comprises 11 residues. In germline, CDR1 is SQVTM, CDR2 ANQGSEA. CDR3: CSADKNTEAFF. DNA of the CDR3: TGCAGCGCTGACAAGAACACTGAAGCTTTCTTT.

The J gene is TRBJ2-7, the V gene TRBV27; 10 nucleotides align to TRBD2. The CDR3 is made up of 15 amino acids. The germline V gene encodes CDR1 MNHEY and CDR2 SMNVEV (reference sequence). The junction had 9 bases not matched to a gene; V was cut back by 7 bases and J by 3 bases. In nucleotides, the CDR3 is TGTGCCAGCAAAAACGTCCCTAGCGGGGGCTACGAGCAGTACTTC. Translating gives CASKNVPSGGYEQYF.

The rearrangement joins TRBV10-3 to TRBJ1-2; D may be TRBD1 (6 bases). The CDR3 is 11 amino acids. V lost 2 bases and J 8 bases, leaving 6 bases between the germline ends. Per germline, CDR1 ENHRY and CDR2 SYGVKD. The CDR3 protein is CAISEGGGYTF. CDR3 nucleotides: TGTGCCATCAGTGAGGGGGGCGGCTACACCTTC.

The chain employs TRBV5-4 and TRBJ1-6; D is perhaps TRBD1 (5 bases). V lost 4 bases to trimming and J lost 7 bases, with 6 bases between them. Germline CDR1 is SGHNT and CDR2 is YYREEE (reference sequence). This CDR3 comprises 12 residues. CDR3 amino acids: CASSGGNSPLHF. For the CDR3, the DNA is TGTGCCAGCAGCGGGGGGAATTCACCCCTCCACTTT. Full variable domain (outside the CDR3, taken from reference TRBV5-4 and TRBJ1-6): ETGVTQSPTHLIKTRGQQVTLRCSSQSGHNTVSWYQQALGQGPQFIFQYYREEENGRGNFPPRFSGLQFPNYSSELNVNALELDDSALYLCASSGGNSPLHFGNGTRLTVT.

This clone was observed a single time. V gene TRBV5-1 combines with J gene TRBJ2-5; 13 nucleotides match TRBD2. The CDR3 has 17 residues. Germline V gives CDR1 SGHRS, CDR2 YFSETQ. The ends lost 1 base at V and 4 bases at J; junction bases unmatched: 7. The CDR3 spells CASSLTGLAGDRETQYF. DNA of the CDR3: TGCGCCAGCAGCTTGACCGGACTAGCGGGAGATAGAGAGACCCAGTACTTC.

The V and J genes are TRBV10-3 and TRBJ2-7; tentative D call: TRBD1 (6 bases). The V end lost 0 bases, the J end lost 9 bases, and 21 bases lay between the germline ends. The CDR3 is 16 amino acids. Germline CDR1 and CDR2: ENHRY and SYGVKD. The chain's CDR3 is CAISESSGTPPTGQYF. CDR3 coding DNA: TGTGCCATCAGTGAGTCCTCTGGGACACCCCCTACAGGGCAGTACTTC.

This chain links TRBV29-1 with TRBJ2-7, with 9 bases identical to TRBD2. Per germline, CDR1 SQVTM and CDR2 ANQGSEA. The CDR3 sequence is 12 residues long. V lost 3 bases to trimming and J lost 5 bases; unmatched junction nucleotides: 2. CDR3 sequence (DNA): TGCAGCGTTGATAGCGGGAGAAACGAGCAGTACTTC. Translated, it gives CSVDSGRNEQYF.

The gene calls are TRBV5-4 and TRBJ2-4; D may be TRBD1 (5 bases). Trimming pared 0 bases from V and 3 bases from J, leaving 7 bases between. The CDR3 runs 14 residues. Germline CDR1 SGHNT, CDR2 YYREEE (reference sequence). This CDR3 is CASSLGDSKNIQYF. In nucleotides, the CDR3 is TGTGCCAGCAGCTTGGGCGACAGCAAAAACATTCAGTACTTC. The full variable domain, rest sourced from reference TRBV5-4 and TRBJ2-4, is ETGVTQSPTHLIKTRGQQVTLRCSSQSGHNTVSWYQQALGQGPQFIFQYYREEENGRGNFPPRFSGLQFPNYSSELNVNALELDDSALYLCASSLGDSKNIQYFGAGTRLSVL.

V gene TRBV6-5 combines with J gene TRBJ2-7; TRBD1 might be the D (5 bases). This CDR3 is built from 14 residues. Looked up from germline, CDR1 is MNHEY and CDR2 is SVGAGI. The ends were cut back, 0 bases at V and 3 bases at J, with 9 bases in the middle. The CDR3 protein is CASSYSGPGYEQYF. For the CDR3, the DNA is TGTGCCAGCAGTTACTCGGGGCCAGGCTACGAGCAGTACTTC.

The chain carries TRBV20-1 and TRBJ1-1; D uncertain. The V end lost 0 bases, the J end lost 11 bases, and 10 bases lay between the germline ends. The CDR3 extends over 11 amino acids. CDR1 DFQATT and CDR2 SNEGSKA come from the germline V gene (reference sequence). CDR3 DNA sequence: TGCAGTGCTAGAGACCCTCCCGGGGCTTTCTTT. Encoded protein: CSARDPPGAFF.

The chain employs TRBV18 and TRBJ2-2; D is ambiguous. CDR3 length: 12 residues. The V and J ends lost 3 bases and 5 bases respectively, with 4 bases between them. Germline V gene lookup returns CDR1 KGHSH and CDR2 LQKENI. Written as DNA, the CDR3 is TGTGCCAGCTCACCCTATACCGGGGAGCTGTTTTTT. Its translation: CASSPYTGELFF.

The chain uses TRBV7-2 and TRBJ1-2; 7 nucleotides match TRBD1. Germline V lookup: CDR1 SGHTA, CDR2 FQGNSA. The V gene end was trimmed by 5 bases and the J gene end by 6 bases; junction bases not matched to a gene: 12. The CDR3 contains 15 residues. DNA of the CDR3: TGTGCCAGCAGCATTATGGGTGGGCAGGGGGATGGCTACACCTTC. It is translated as CASSIMGGQGDGYTF.

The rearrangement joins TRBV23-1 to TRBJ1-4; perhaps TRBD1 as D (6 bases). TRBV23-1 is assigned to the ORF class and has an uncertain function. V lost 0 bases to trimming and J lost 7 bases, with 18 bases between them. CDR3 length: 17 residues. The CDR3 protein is CASSQSIVGRGREKLFF. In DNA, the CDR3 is TGCGCCAGCAGTCAATCGATTGTAGGCAGGGGTCGTGAAAAACTGTTTTTT.

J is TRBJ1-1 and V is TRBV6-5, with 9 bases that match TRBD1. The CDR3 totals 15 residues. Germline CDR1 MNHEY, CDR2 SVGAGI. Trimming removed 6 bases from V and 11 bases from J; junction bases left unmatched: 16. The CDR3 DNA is TGTGCCAGCAGACAATACCGGGACAGGGAAGGCGAGGCTTTCTTT. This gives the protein CASRQYRDREGEAFF.

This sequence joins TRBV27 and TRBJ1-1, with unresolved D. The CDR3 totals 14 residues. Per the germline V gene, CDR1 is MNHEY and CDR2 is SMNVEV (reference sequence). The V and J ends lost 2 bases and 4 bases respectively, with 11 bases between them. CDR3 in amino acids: CASSLRGLGTEAFF. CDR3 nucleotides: TGTGCCAGCAGTTTACGGGGATTGGGCACTGAAGCTTTCTTT.

Here the CDR3 DNA reads TGTGCCAGCAGCTTAGATGTTCAGGGGAATTCACCCCTCCACTTT. Its translation: CASSLDVQGNSPLHF. J is TRBJ1-6 and V is TRBV7-8; TRBD1 is a possible D gene (6 bases). Trimming left V 1 base short and J 7 bases short, with 11 bases between. Germline CDR1 is SGHVS and CDR2 is FQNEAQ. The CDR3 spans 15 residues.

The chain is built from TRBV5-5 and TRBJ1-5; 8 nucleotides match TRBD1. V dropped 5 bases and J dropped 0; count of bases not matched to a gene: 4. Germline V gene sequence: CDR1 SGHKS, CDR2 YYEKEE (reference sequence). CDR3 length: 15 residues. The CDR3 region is CASRPTGDSNQPQHF. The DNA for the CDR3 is TGTGCCAGCAGACCGACAGGGGATAGCAATCAGCCCCAGCATTTT.

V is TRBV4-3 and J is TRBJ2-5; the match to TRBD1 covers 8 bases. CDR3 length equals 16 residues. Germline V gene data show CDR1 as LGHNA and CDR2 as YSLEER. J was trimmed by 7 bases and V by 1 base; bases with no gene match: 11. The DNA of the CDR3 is TGCGCCAGCAGCCAAGCCGATTCAGGGGGCGCGGGGACCCAGTACTTC. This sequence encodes CASSQADSGGAGTQYF.

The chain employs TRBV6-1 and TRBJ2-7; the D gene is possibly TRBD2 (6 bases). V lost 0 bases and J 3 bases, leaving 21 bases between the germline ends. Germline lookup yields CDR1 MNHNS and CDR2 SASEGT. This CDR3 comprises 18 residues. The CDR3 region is CASSEAAGPGLGYYEQYF. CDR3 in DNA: TGTGCCAGCAGTGAAGCTGCGGGGCCAGGTTTGGGGTACTACGAGCAGTACTTC.